Presented here are 22 T cell receptor beta chains from one specimen sequenced in a study of shared clonotypes between healthy human individuals. Data came from immunoSEQ multiplex PCR; TCRdb stores just in-frame clones and leaves some out. Found here are approximately 1.5 million clones, 98% of them singletons; the top ten hold about 0.45%. The sequenced material came from naive CD4+ T cells sorted from blood. Subset described: CD45RA+ positively selected. Receptors originate from a man aged 25-45 years in good health.

The chain recombines TRBV2 with TRBJ2-1; D is uncertain. Trimming removed 3 bases from V and 6 bases from J, with 12 bases in between. CDR1 is SNHLY and CDR2 is FYNNEI in the germline V gene. This CDR3 has 14 amino acids. DNA of the CDR3: TGTGCCAGCAGTGATCTAGTGGTGTCCAATGAGCAGTTCTTC. This translates into CASSDLVVSNEQFF.

The rearrangement links TRBV9 to TRBJ2-1; the match to TRBD2 covers 9 bases. The trim removed 3 bases at V and 4 bases at J, leaving 8 bases unmatched. From germline, CDR1 is SGDLS and CDR2 YYNGEE. CDR3 length: 16 residues. CDR3 protein: CASSARGTSRYNEQFF. In DNA form, the CDR3 reads TGTGCCAGCAGCGCCAGGGGGACTAGCCGATACAATGAGCAGTTCTTC.

The DNA of the CDR3 is TGTGCCAGCAGCCCCCGACAGAGCTCTGGAAACACCATATATTTT. Its translation: CASSPRQSSGNTIYF. The V gene is TRBV11-2, the J gene TRBJ1-3; D perhaps matches TRBD1 (5 bases). The CDR3 extends over 15 amino acids. Germline assignment: CDR1 SGHAT and CDR2 FQNNGV. V lost 5 bases to trimming and J lost 0 bases, with 11 bases between them.

This chain links TRBV18 with TRBJ1-2, with D unresolved. The V gene's germline CDR1 is KGHSH and CDR2 LQKENI. The CDR3 runs 14 residues. Trimming removed 4 bases from V and 6 bases from J, with 15 bases in between. CDR3 coding DNA: TGTGCCAGCTCACAAAAAGGGATTTATGATGGCTACACCTTC. Its protein product is CASSQKGIYDGYTF.

The chain carries TRBV6-5 and TRBJ2-7; TRBD2 matches 7 bases. CDR3 length: 15 residues. Germline V gene lookup returns CDR1 MNHEY and CDR2 SVGAGI. V shed 6 bases and J 0 bases; nucleotides not matched to a gene: 8. The CDR3 nucleotides read TGTGCCAGCAGCTTCGGGGGGACCCTCTCCTACGAGCAGTACTTC. As protein: CASSFGGTLSYEQYF.

This rearrangement joins TRBV7-3 to TRBJ1-1; 7 positions match TRBD1. With 5 bases clipped from V and 2 bases from J, the junction kept 11 bases outside the gene matches. Looked up from germline, CDR1 is SGHTA and CDR2 is FQGTGA. The CDR3 sequence is 16 residues long. CDR3 in DNA: TGTGCCAGCAGCCGACAGGGCACGCGATTAAACACTGAAGCTTTCTTT. Residues: CASSRQGTRLNTEAFF.

The DNA of the CDR3 is TGCAGCGTTGCTGCCCGGAAGGAAGCTTTCTTT. Its protein is CSVAARKEAFF. The chain is built from TRBV29-1 and TRBJ1-1; D remains ambiguous. The germline CDR1 and CDR2 sequences are SQVTM and ANQGSEA. V lost 4 bases and J lost 8, with 11 bases in between. CDR3 size: 11 residues.

Concerning this clone: The sample carries other DNA sequences with the same CDR3. The V call is TRBV5-1, the J call TRBJ2-3, with 9 bases aligning to TRBD2. The CDR3 loop spans 13 amino acids. V dropped 7 bases and J dropped 4; count of bases not matched to a gene: 4. Germline loops: CDR1 SGHRS, CDR2 YFSETQ. CDR3 protein: CASGAGGPDTQYF. In DNA form, the CDR3 reads TGCGCCAGCGGAGCGGGAGGTCCAGATACGCAGTATTTT.

The rearrangement joins TRBV14 to TRBJ2-1; maybe TRBD1 (7 bases). The CDR3 spans 16 residues. V was clipped by 2 bases and J by 1 base, with 12 bases between them. Germline V gene sequence: CDR1 SGHDN, CDR2 FVKESK. CDR3 protein: CASSQTQGGSYNEQFF. CDR3 nucleotides: TGTGCCAGCAGCCAAACCCAGGGGGGATCCTACAATGAGCAGTTCTTC.

The chain recombines TRBV7-2 with TRBJ2-7; 11 bases line up with TRBD1. The germline gives CDR1 SGHTA, CDR2 FQGNSA. Unmatched junction bases numbered 8, after V lost 4 bases and J lost 6 bases. The CDR3 totals 15 residues. The CDR3 DNA follows: TGTGCCAGCAGCTCGTTCGGGACAGGGGGGGGCGAGCAGTACTTC. This encodes CASSSFGTGGGEQYF.

The chain has TRBV5-1 and TRBJ2-1; 10 bases are a match to TRBD2. The CDR3 sequence is 15 residues long. In germline, CDR1 is SGHRS, CDR2 YFSETQ. V lost 6 bases to trimming and J lost 3 bases; unmatched junction nucleotides: 6. CDR3 DNA: TGCGCCAGCACCAGCGGGAGGGCCCTCTACAATGAGCAGTTCTTC. Amino acids: CASTSGRALYNEQFF.

The V and J genes are TRBV5-3 and TRBJ2-5, with 12 positions matching TRBD2. TRBV5-3 is placed among ORFs of uncertain function. The CDR3 length is 17 residues. V shed 0 bases and J 5 bases; nucleotides not matched to a gene: 8. The CDR3 region has the DNA TGTGCCAGAAGCTTGGGAAGGACTAGCGGGATTTGGGAGACCCAGTACTTC. It is translated as CARSLGRTSGIWETQYF.

V gene TRBV9 combines with J gene TRBJ2-1, with D possibly being TRBD2 (6 bases). The CDR3 length is 16 residues. Trimming removed 3 bases from V and 0 bases from J, with 13 bases in between. Looked up from germline, CDR1 is SGDLS and CDR2 is YYNGEE. CDR3 sequence reads: CASSAIAVSSYNEQFF. In nucleotides, the CDR3 is TGTGCCAGCAGCGCCATAGCGGTGAGCTCCTACAATGAGCAGTTCTTC.

The chain is built from TRBV27 and TRBJ2-7; 9 bases line up with TRBD2. CDR1 MNHEY and CDR2 SMNVEV come from the germline V gene (reference sequence). The V and J ends lost 5 bases and 3 bases, in that order; junction bases with no gene match: 11. The length of the CDR3 is 16 residues. This CDR3 reads CASSPSRLAENYEQYF. CDR3 nucleotides: TGTGCCAGCAGTCCCTCCAGACTAGCGGAAAACTACGAGCAGTACTTC.

The chain has TRBV13 and TRBJ2-3; D call uncertain. Germline loops: CDR1 PRHDT, CDR2 FYEKMQ (reference sequence). This CDR3 spans 16 amino acids. V lost 6 bases, J lost 4 bases, and 20 bases lay in between. The CDR3 bases are TGTGCCAGCAGAGTCTCAACTGCCGGTGGGGCAGATACGCAGTATTTT. This sequence encodes CASRVSTAGGADTQYF.

The genes are TRBV28 and TRBJ2-3; D might be TRBD1 or TRBD2, each matching 5 bases. The germline V gene has CDR1 MDHEN and CDR2 SYDVKM. CDR3 size: 15 residues. Here the CDR3 reads CDGARRVGRPDTQYF. In DNA, the CDR3 is TGTGACGGGGCGAGACGGGTGGGGCGACCAGATACGCAGTATTTT.

The chain uses TRBV4-3 and TRBJ2-3, with D unresolved. Germline lookup yields CDR1 LGHNA and CDR2 YSLEER. V lost 0 bases and J lost 6, with 13 bases in between. This CDR3 is built from 15 residues. CDR3 bases: TGCGCCAGCAGCCAAGACAGGCTCTTTGGTGATACGCAGTATTTT. It specifies CASSQDRLFGDTQYF.

About this clone: Because it lacks the conserved phenylalanine or tryptophan at the end, this CDR3 is likely a read error. The DNA is left out, because the CDR3 cannot be placed on it with certainty; the CDR3 is given as TCRdb lists it. This chain connects TRBV5-2 to TRBJ2-6; the listed D gene, TRBD2, was not tested against the DNA. TRBV5-2 is described as a pseudogene. The CDR3 has 13 amino acids, counting both end residues. The CDR3 protein is CASNAVREYTKSG.

The CDR3 bases are TGTGCCAGCAGCCACCTTGGCGGCACCGAGGATGAGCAGTTCTTC. Residues: CASSHLGGTEDEQFF. The J gene is TRBJ2-1, the V gene TRBV14; D remains unclear. V dropped 3 bases and J dropped 8 bases, with 17 bases sitting between them. This CDR3 is 15 amino acids long. Germline CDR1 is SGHDN and CDR2 is FVKESK.

The chain couples TRBV28 to TRBJ1-1, with D possibly matching TRBD1 (5 bases). V lost 4 bases to trimming and J lost 3 bases, with 9 bases between them. This CDR3 has 13 amino acids. Germline CDR1 MDHEN, CDR2 SYDVKM. CDR3 sequence: CASSWGRDTEAFF. The CDR3 DNA reads as TGTGCCAGCAGTTGGGGGAGGGACACTGAAGCTTTCTTT. Supplemented by reference TRBV28 and TRBJ1-1, the full variable domain reads DVKVTQSSRYLVKRTGEKVFLECVQDMDHENMFWYRQDPGLGLRLIYFSYDVKMKEKGDIPEGYSVSREKKERFSLILESASTNQTSMYLCASSWGRDTEAFFGQGTRLTVV.

This chain joins TRBV7-3 and TRBJ2-2; maybe TRBD2 (5 bases). The CDR3 totals 17 residues. The germline gives CDR1 SGHTA, CDR2 FQGTGA. The V end lost 5 bases, the J end lost 4 bases, and 20 bases lay between the germline ends. CDR3 sequence (DNA): TGTGCCAGCAGCCCCGGCCGCGGGTCCCCGCGCACCGGGGAGCTGTTTTTT. It specifies CASSPGRGSPRTGELFF.

Comments on this clone: The sample has other DNA sequences that encode this CDR3 too. The chain combines TRBV5-1 with TRBJ2-5, with 11 bases lining up with TRBD1. CDR3 size: 15 residues. Trimming at V came to 4 bases and at J to 4 bases, leaving 6 bases not matched to a gene. Germline-derived CDR1 and CDR2 are SGHRS and YFSETQ. For the CDR3, the DNA is TGCGCCAGCAGCCTCGGGACAGGGGGACGAGAGACCCAGTACTTC. Its protein is CASSLGTGGRETQYF.